This TCR beta chain was sequenced for a study of blood T cell repertoires in COVID-19. Study-wide background: COVID-19 samples from acute and convalescent phases originated in the United States, Italy and Spain. Nucleic acid was either cDNA or gDNA, and it came from T cells, B-cell-depleted T cells, or PBMCs.

Assay used: immunoSEQ multiplex PCR; TCRdb lists only in-frame clones, some missing. This sample has under 200,000 clones, with around 86% found just once. The origin of this receptor is a man between 60 and 75 years old with acute or convalescent COVID-19. Specimen: peripheral blood.

The CDR3 spells CASGLLRYNEQFF. CDR3 coding DNA: TGTGCCAGCGGACTACTGCGCTACAATGAGCAGTTCTTC. The chain carries TRBV27 and TRBJ2-1; perhaps TRBD2 as D (6 bases). V was trimmed by 8 bases and J by 3 bases, leaving 11 bases between them. The CDR3 has 13 residues. The germline V gene encodes CDR1 MNHEY and CDR2 SMNVEV (reference sequence).